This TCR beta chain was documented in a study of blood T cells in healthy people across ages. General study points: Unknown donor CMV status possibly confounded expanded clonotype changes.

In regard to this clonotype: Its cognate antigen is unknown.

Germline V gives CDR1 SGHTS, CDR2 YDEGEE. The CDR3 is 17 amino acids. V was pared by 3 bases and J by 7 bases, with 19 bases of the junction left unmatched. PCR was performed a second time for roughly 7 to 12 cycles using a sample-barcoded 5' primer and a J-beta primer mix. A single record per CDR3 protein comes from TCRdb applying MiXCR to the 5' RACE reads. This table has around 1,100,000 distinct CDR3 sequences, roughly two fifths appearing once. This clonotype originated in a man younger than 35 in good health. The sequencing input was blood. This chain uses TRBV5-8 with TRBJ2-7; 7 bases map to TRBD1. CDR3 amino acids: CASSSLTSQGNYNEQYF. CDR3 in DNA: TGTGCCAGCAGCTCCCTCACTTCACAGGGGAACTACAATGAGCAGTACTTC.